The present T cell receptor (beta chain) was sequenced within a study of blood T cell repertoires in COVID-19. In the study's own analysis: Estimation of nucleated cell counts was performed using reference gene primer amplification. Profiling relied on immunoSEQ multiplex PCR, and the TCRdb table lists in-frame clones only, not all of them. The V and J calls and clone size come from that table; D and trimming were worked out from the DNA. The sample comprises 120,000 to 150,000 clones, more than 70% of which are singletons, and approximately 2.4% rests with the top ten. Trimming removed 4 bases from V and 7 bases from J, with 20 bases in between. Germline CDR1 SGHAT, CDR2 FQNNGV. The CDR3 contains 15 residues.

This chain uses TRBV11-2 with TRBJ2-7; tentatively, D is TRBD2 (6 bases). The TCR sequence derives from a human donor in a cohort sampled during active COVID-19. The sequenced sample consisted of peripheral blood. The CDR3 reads CASSSQQPPRGEQYF. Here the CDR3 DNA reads TGTGCCAGCAGCTCACAACAGCCTCCCCGGGGGGAGCAGTACTTC.